This note documents a single TCR beta chain sequence. The data were obtained in a study of PD-1 blockade in classical Hodgkin lymphoma. Looking at the study overall: Each patient was given nivolumab 3 mg/kg through a vein every 2 weeks.

Looked up from germline, CDR1 is GTSNPN and CDR2 is SVGIG (reference sequence). Deletions cut 4 bases from V and 2 bases from J, with 14 bases between. The CDR3 runs to 14 residues. The patients all showed relapse after autologous stem cell transplantation, while their brentuximab vedotin exposure varied. Best responses included complete response and partial response; otherwise, the best response was progressive disease. Clones were read by immunoSEQ multiplex PCR, and TCRdb kept only the in-frame ones, dropping some. This sample carries under 95,000 clones, under 95% of them seen once, and the ten largest clones take 6.5% to 8%.

The source is a human donor with classical Hodgkin lymphoma. The chain couples TRBV30 to TRBJ1-2, with TRBD1 as a possible D gene (6 bases). The sample was peripheral blood mononuclear cells (PBMCs), taken at baseline. The CDR3 coding sequence is TGTGCCTGGACCCAAGAGGGACAAAACTATGGCTACACCTTC. Its translation: CAWTQEGQNYGYTF. Looking up the rest from reference TRBV30 and TRBJ1-2 gives the full variable domain: SQTIHQWPATLVQPVGSPLSLECTVEGTSNPNLYWYRQAAGRGLQLLFYSVGIGQISSEVPQNLSASRPQDRQFILSSKKLLLSDSGFYLCAWTQEGQNYGYTFGSGTRLTVV.